The 13 T cell receptor beta chains reported below all come from one sample, sequenced in a study of cytomegalovirus exposure and HLA in healthy donors. A multiplex PCR was run with 60 Vbeta primers and 13 Jbeta primers. Method: immunoSEQ multiplex PCR; TCRdb's copy keeps in-frame clones and lacks some. Of 160,000 or so clones listed, 71% are singletons. The sample was PBMCs. These TCRs come from a woman between 25 and 40 years old in good health and CMV-seronegative.

The J gene is TRBJ2-3, the V gene TRBV5-1; D perhaps matches TRBD1 (5 bases). Germline CDR1 reads SGHRS; CDR2 reads YFSETQ. V lost 0 bases and J 0 bases, leaving 8 bases between the germline ends. This CDR3 is built from 15 residues. The chain's CDR3 is CASSLGGSSTDTQYF. Here the CDR3 DNA reads TGCGCCAGCAGCTTGGGGGGCTCTAGCACAGATACGCAGTATTTT. Full variable domain (rest looked up from reference TRBV5-1 and TRBJ2-3): KAGVTQTPRYLIKTRGQQVTLSCSPISGHRSVSWYQQTPGQGLQFLFEYFSETQRNKGNFPGRFSGRQFSNSRSEMNVSTLELGDSALYLCASSLGGSSTDTQYFGPGTRLTVL.

In its sample, this clone was seen a few times. One junction end does not reproduce the germline sequence, and a read error may be involved. V and J are TRBV28 and TRBJ1-2; no clear D. Per germline, CDR1 MDHEN and CDR2 SYDVKM. The CDR3 has 12 residues. CDR3 loop: CASTLEGGGYTF. DNA for the CDR3: TGTGCCAGCACTTTAGAGGGTGGCGGCTACACCTTC.

The gene calls are TRBV28 and TRBJ2-7; a possible D gene is TRBD2 (6 bases). CDR3 length: 14 amino acids. Trimming stripped 5 bases from V and 2 bases from J, with 13 bases between. Looked up from germline, CDR1 is MDHEN and CDR2 is SYDVKM. As DNA, the CDR3 is TGTGCCAGCAGTACCTTGGCGGGGACCTACGAGCAGTACTTC. This sequence encodes CASSTLAGTYEQYF.

The genes are TRBV19 and TRBJ1-5, with TRBD1 as a possible D gene (5 bases). V gave up 7 bases and J gave up 0 bases, with 13 bases separating them. Germline lookup yields CDR1 LNHDA and CDR2 SQIVND (reference sequence). The CDR3 is 15 amino acids. The CDR3: CASMPRVYSNQPQHF. The CDR3 DNA reads as TGTGCCAGTATGCCCAGGGTTTATAGCAATCAGCCCCAGCATTTT.

This chain links TRBV28 with TRBJ2-1; 8 positions agree with TRBD2. This CDR3 comprises 18 residues. CDR1 is MDHEN, CDR2 SYDVKM, per germline. J gave up 8 bases and V 5 bases, and 20 bases lay outside the gene matches. The CDR3 nucleotides are TGTGCCAGCAGTCCCCTCAGCCCAGACTCCAGCGGGAGCGATGAGCAGTTCTTC. This sequence encodes CASSPLSPDSSGSDEQFF.

This chain links TRBV28 with TRBJ2-1, with TRBD2 identical over 14 bases. The CDR3 is 15 residues long. Germline CDR1 reads MDHEN; CDR2 reads SYDVKM. Trimming cost V 6 bases and J 8 bases; bases outside gene matches: 6. CDR3 DNA sequence: TGTGCCAGCAGACCGACTAGCGGGAGGGATCATGAGCAGTTCTTC. Translated: CASRPTSGRDHEQFF.

The V gene is TRBV4-2, the J gene TRBJ2-7; possible D gene TRBD2, 5 bases. Deletions cut 0 bases from V and 5 bases from J, with 11 bases between. Germline CDR1 reads LGHNA; CDR2 reads YNFKEQ. CDR3 size: 14 residues. CDR3: CASSQDTSGNEQYF. In nucleotides, the CDR3 is TGTGCCAGCAGCCAAGATACCAGCGGTAACGAGCAGTACTTC.

V is TRBV21-1 and J is TRBJ1-2; TRBD1, as called in the table, went unchecked against the DNA. TRBV21-1 is labeled a pseudogene. The CDR3 has 18 residues. The CDR3 here is CASSKSSGQGPYQYGYTF. DNA of the CDR3: TGTGCCAGCAGCAAAAGTTCAGGACAGGGACCTTATCAATATGGCTACACCTTC.

J is TRBJ2-7 and V is TRBV28; 8 bases line up with TRBD2. Germline V gene data show CDR1 as MDHEN and CDR2 as SYDVKM. The trim removed 4 bases at V and 4 bases at J, leaving 6 bases unmatched. The CDR3 is made up of 14 amino acids. In nucleotides, the CDR3 is TGTGCCAGCAGTTCCAACCGGGGGGGATACGAGCAGTACTTC. This translates into CASSSNRGGYEQYF.

The chain employs TRBV7-9 and TRBJ2-7; 10 bases are shared with TRBD1. The CDR3 totals 16 residues. CDR1 SEHNR and CDR2 FQNEAQ come from the germline V gene (reference sequence). The trim removed 5 bases at V and 4 bases at J, leaving 11 bases unmatched. The CDR3 loop reads CASSRQGQGIHYEQYF. CDR3 nucleotide sequence: TGTGCCAGCAGCCGACAGGGACAGGGGATCCATTACGAGCAGTACTTC.

This clone was picked up a small number of times. The chain couples TRBV7-6 to TRBJ1-2; the D is unclear. The CDR3 extends over 15 amino acids. The V gene's germline CDR1 is SGHVS and CDR2 FNYEAQ. Deletions cut 1 base from V and 8 bases from J, with 17 bases between. The CDR3 DNA reads as TGTGCCAGCAGCTTAGAGGAAGACGCCATCAGGGGCTACACCTTC. It encodes CASSLEEDAIRGYTF.

The rearrangement uses TRBV6-5 and TRBJ1-5, with 7 positions matching TRBD1. The V and J ends lost 6 bases and 0 bases, in that order; junction bases with no gene match: 5. The germline V gene encodes CDR1 MNHEY and CDR2 SVGAGI. The CDR3 runs 15 residues. The chain's CDR3 is CASSRGQPSNQPQHF. Here the CDR3 DNA reads TGTGCCAGCAGCAGGGGACAGCCTAGCAATCAGCCCCAGCATTTT.

The V gene is TRBV7-9, the J gene TRBJ2-7; 13 bases align to TRBD2. The length of the CDR3 is 17 residues. Germline loops: CDR1 SEHNR, CDR2 FQNEAQ (reference sequence). Trimming took 5 bases from V and 2 from J; bases not matched to a gene: 9. The CDR3 region has the DNA TGTGCCAGCAGCCCTCCCAGGACTAGCGGGAGTCCCTACGAGCAGTACTTC. Its translation: CASSPPRTSGSPYEQYF. Full variable domain (rest looked up from reference TRBV7-9 and TRBJ2-7): DTGVSQNPRHKITKRGQNVTFRCDPISEHNRLYWYRQTLGQGPEFLTYFQNEAQLEKSRLLSDRFSAERPKGSFSTLEIQRTEQGDSAMYLCASSPPRTSGSPYEQYFGPGTRLTVT.